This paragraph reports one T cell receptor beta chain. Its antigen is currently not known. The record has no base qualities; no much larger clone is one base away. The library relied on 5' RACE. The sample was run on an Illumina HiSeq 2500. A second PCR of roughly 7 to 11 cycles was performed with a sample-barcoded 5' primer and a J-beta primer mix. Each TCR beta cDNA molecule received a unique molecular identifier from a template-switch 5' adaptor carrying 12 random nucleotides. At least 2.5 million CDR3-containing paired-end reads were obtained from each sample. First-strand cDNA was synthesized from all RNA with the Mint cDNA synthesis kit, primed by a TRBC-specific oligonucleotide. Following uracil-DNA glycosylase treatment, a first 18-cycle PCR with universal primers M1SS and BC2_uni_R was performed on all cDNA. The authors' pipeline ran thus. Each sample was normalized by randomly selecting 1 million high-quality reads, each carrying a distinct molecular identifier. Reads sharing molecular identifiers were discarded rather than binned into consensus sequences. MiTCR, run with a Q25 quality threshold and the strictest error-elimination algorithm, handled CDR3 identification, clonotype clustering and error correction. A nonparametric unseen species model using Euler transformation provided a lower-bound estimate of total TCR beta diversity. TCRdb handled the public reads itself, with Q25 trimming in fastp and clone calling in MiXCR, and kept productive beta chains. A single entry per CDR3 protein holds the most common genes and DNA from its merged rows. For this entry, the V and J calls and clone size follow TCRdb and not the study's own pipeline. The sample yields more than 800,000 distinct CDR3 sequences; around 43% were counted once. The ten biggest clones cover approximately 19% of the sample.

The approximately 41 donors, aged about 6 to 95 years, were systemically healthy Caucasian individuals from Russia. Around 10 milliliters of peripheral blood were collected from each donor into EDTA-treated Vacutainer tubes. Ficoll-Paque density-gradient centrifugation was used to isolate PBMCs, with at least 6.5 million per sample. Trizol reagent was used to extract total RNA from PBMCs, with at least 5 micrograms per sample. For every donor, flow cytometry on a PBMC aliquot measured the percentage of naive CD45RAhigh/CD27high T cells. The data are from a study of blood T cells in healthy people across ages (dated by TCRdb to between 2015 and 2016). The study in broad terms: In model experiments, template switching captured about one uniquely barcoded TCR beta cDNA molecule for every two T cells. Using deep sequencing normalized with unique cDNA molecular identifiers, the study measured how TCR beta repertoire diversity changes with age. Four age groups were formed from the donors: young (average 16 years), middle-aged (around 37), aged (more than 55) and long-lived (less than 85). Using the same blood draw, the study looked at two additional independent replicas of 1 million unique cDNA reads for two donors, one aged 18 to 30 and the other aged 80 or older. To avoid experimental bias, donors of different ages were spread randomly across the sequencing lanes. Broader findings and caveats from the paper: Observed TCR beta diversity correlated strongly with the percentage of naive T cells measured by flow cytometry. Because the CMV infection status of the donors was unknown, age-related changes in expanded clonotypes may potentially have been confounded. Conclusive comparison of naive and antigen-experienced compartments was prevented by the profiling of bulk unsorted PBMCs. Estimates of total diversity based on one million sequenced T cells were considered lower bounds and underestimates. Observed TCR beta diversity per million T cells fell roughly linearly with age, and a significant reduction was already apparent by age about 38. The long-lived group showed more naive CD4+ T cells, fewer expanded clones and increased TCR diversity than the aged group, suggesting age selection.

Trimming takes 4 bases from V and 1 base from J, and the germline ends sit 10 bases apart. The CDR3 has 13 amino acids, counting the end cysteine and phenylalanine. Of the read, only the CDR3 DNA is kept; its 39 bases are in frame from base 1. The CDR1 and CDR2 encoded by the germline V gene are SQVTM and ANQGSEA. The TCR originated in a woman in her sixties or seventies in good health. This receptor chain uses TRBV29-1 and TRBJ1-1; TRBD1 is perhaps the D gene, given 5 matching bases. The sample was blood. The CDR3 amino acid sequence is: CSVGYGGNTEAFF. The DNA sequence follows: TGCAGCGTTGGTTACGGGGGGAACACTGAAGCTTTCTTT. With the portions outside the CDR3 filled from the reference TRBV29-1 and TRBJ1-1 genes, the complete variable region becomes SAVISQKPSRDICQRGTSLTIQCQVDSQVTMMFWYRQQPGQSLTLIATANQGSEATYESGFVIDKFPISRPNLTFSTLTVSNMSPEDSSIYLCSVGYGGNTEAFFGQGTRLTVV.